This TCR beta chain was captured by sequencing in a study of blood T cell repertoires in COVID-19. Overall study: Acute-phase and convalescent COVID-19 samples originated in the United States, Italy and Spain. T cells, B-cell-depleted T cells, or PBMCs provided the cDNA or gDNA that served as material.

This clone was counted only a few times. Germline lookup yields CDR1 SEHNR and CDR2 FQNEAQ (reference sequence). The CDR3 loop spans 15 amino acids. Trimming took 4 bases from V and 4 from J; bases not matched to a gene: 6. Per the original methods: Amplification from reference gene primers served as the basis for estimated nucleated cell counts. Clones were read by immunoSEQ multiplex PCR, and TCRdb kept only the in-frame ones, dropping some. D and trimming come from the DNA, and the V and J calls and clone size come from that table. The sample lists about 36,000 clones; around nine tenths were seen once.

The chain recombines TRBV7-9 with TRBJ2-1; TRBD2 matches at 8 bases. The sequenced sample was peripheral blood. The origin of this receptor is a human donor in a cohort sampled during active COVID-19. The DNA for the CDR3 is TGTGCCAGCAGCTCTTTAAGCGGGAGTTACAATGAGCAGTTCTTC. Residues: CASSSLSGSYNEQFF.